This T cell receptor beta chain was obtained from a study of blood T cell repertoires in COVID-19. Profiled with immunoSEQ multiplex PCR; TCRdb holds only in-frame clones, not every one. This table holds a few hundred thousand clones, around 90% found once. Germline CDR1 and CDR2: SGHDT and YYEEEE. V lost 6 bases and J lost 3; bases outside the gene matches: 7. The CDR3 length is 15 residues. Material: peripheral blood. The origin of this receptor is a young man with active or convalescent COVID-19. V is TRBV5-6 and J is TRBJ2-5, with 11 nucleotides matching TRBD1. CDR3: CASTSGQGVEETQYF. In nucleotides, the CDR3 is TGTGCCAGCACCTCGGGACAGGGGGTAGAAGAGACCCAGTACTTC.